What follows are 31 T cell receptor beta chains derived from one specimen sequenced in a study of T-cell reconstitution after alpha-beta-depleted transplantation in children. Preparing the TCRbeta library involved the use of unique molecular identifiers. MiXCR, run by TCRdb on the PCR reads, gives a single entry per CDR3 protein. Found here are approximately 240,000 distinct CDR3 sequences, approximately 11% of them singletons; the top ten hold 28%. The sample was PBMCs, taken before TCRalphabeta/CD19-depleted stem cell transplant. Source of these receptors: a child under two years old with acute myeloid leukemia, due to receive a stem cell transplant.

This clonotype was recorded at least ten times. The chain has TRBV7-9 and TRBJ2-1; TRBD2 is a possible D gene (6 bases). Trimming shortened V by 5 bases and J by 5 bases, and 13 bases separated the two germline ends. CDR1 is SEHNR, CDR2 FQNEAQ, per germline (reference sequence). This CDR3 is 14 amino acids long. CDR3 sequence: CASSLSTRHNEQFF. In DNA form, the CDR3 reads TGTGCCAGCAGCCTGTCGACTAGGCACAATGAGCAGTTCTTC.

This clonotype occurred many times. The chain links TRBV20-1 to TRBJ1-3; D is possibly TRBD1 (6 bases). With 4 bases removed from V and 4 bases from J, the gap between germline ends came to 11 bases. This CDR3 has 13 amino acids. The germline CDR1 and CDR2 sequences are DFQATT and SNEGSKA (reference sequence). The CDR3 sequence: CSAKQGTGNTIYF. The CDR3 DNA reads TGCAGTGCTAAACAGGGTACCGGAAACACCATATATTTT.

Ten or more counts support this clonotype. The rearrangement links TRBV29-1 to TRBJ1-1; weak D call: TRBD1 (6 bases). The V and J ends lost 7 bases and 1 base respectively, with 10 bases between them. Germline V gene lookup returns CDR1 SQVTM and CDR2 ANQGSEA. This CDR3 contains 12 residues. CDR3 in DNA: TGCAGCGCCAGGACAGCGAACACTGAAGCTTTCTTT. Amino acids: CSARTANTEAFF.

This clonotype has a count of ten or more. CDR3 loop: CAISDGYATDTQYF. The CDR3 coding sequence is TGTGCCATCAGTGACGGCTATGCCACAGATACGCAGTATTTT. The V and J genes are TRBV10-3 and TRBJ2-3; D is uncertain. CDR1 is ENHRY, CDR2 SYGVKD, per germline. This CDR3 is built from 14 residues. The germline V and J ends were trimmed by 3 bases and 2 bases, with 9 bases remaining between them.

This clonotype was seen at least ten times. CDR3 coding DNA: TGCGCCAGCAGCTTGGAAGCGGAACCCTACGAGCAGTACTTC. Residues: CASSLEAEPYEQYF. The rearrangement uses TRBV5-1 and TRBJ2-7; D may be TRBD2 (5 bases). CDR1 is SGHRS and CDR2 is YFSETQ in the germline V gene. V was shortened by 0 bases and J by 2 bases, with 9 bases between the two germline ends. This CDR3 contains 14 residues.

The table lists this clonotype with many counts. This rearrangement joins TRBV5-1 to TRBJ2-3, with D perhaps given as TRBD1 or TRBD2 (5 bases each). CDR3 length equals 15 residues. Looked up from germline, CDR1 is SGHRS and CDR2 is YFSETQ. Trimming removed 4 bases from V and 5 bases from J, with 17 bases in between. The CDR3 DNA sequence: TGCGCCAGCAGCCCAGGGACGGAAGGAATAGATACGCAGTATTTT. Translating it yields CASSPGTEGIDTQYF.

With respect to this clonotype: A read error may explain this, as a much larger clone is one base away. The genes are TRBV3-1 and TRBJ2-7; TRBD1 is a possible D gene (6 bases). The germline V gene has CDR1 LGHDT and CDR2 YNNKEL (reference sequence). This CDR3 has 15 residues. CDR3 sequence reads: CACSQSGTLRYEQYF. The CDR3, as DNA: TGTGCCTGCAGCCAATCGGGGACACTCAGATACGAGCAGTACTTC.

This clonotype was counted ten times or more. The V gene is TRBV18, the J gene TRBJ1-1, with D unclear. The V end lost 6 bases, the J end lost 4 bases, and 6 bases lay between the germline ends. Germline V gives CDR1 KGHSH, CDR2 LQKENI. The CDR3 is 11 amino acids. The CDR3 region is CASSSLTEAFF. Here the CDR3 DNA reads TGTGCCAGCTCCTCGCTCACTGAAGCTTTCTTT.

In its sample, this clonotype was seen many times. This sequence joins TRBV20-1 and TRBJ2-7; no clear D gene. Trimming cost V 6 bases and J 3 bases, with 21 bases left between them. Germline V gene sequence: CDR1 DFQATT, CDR2 SNEGSKA (reference sequence). CDR3 size: 15 residues. CDR3 nucleotides: TGCAGTGCCGTTAAGGACGTCGACGTCGACTACGAGCAGTACTTC. Amino acids: CSAVKDVDVDYEQYF.

This clonotype was seen many times. This chain connects TRBV5-1 to TRBJ2-1; D may be TRBD2 (6 bases). Trimming took 7 bases from V and 8 from J, leaving 13 bases between them. Looked up from germline, CDR1 is SGHRS and CDR2 is YFSETQ. The length of the CDR3 is 12 residues. The CDR3 loop reads CASAEGLDEQFF. CDR3 sequence (DNA): TGCGCCAGCGCGGAGGGGTTAGATGAGCAGTTCTTC. Full variable domain (rest looked up from reference TRBV5-1 and TRBJ2-1): KAGVTQTPRYLIKTRGQQVTLSCSPISGHRSVSWYQQTPGQGLQFLFEYFSETQRNKGNFPGRFSGRQFSNSRSEMNVSTLELGDSALYLCASAEGLDEQFFGPGTRLTVL.

The table lists this clonotype with many counts. The chain carries TRBV20-1 and TRBJ2-7; TRBD1 aligns across 9 bases. In germline, CDR1 is DFQATT, CDR2 SNEGSKA (reference sequence). The ends lost 5 bases at V and 3 bases at J; junction bases unmatched: 5. The CDR3 covers 13 residues. The CDR3 sequence: CSAPGTGSYEQYF. CDR3 DNA sequence: TGCAGTGCTCCAGGGACAGGGAGCTACGAGCAGTACTTC.

This clonotype appeared many times. The CDR3 DNA sequence: TGTGCCAGCAGTCCAGGGCACCCGGACGCGCAGTTCTTC. Its translation is CASSPGHPDAQFF. The genes are TRBV5-4 and TRBJ2-1; possibly TRBD1 for D (5 bases). Germline CDR1 and CDR2: SGHNT and YYREEE (reference sequence). Between the trimmed V and J ends, which lost 5 bases and 12 bases, there was a span of 18 bases. The CDR3 runs to 13 residues.

This clonotype was counted at least ten times. This chain uses TRBV7-9 with TRBJ1-3; D possibly corresponds to TRBD1 (5 bases). This CDR3 has 14 amino acids. Per the germline V gene, CDR1 is SEHNR and CDR2 is FQNEAQ (reference sequence). The V end was cut by 5 bases, the J end by 4 bases, with 12 bases between. The CDR3 protein is CASSPDSVGNTIYF. CDR3 nucleotide sequence: TGTGCCAGCAGCCCTGACAGCGTCGGAAACACCATATATTTT.

This clonotype came up many times. This chain joins TRBV12-3 or TRBV12-4 and TRBJ1-1; TRBD1 agrees at 7 bases. The V gene end was trimmed by 4 bases and the J gene end by 0 bases; junction bases not matched to a gene: 5. This CDR3 has 15 residues. The CDR3 DNA reads as TGTGCCAGCAGTTCCCAGGGGGGGATGAACACTGAAGCTTTCTTT. Its protein is CASSSQGGMNTEAFF.

V gene TRBV19 combines with J gene TRBJ1-4; D is undetermined. This CDR3 comprises 15 residues. Trimming left V 4 bases short and J 0 bases short, with 9 bases between. CDR1 and CDR2 (germline): LNHDA, SQIVND (reference sequence). The CDR3 coding sequence is TGTGCCAGTAGTAGGCCCGGCCCAACTAATGAAAAACTGTTTTTT. It encodes CASSRPGPTNEKLFF.

Concerning this clonotype itself: A much larger clone is a single base away; this may be a read error. The rearrangement links TRBV18 to TRBJ2-4; D assignment may be TRBD1 or TRBD2 (6 bases each). In germline, CDR1 is KGHSH, CDR2 LQKENI. Trimming removed 6 bases from V and 9 bases from J, with 21 bases in between. This CDR3 region has 15 residues. CDR3 protein: CASSDTAGGTFIQYF. The CDR3 DNA reads as TGTGCCAGCTCGGACACGGCGGGCGGGACATTCATTCAGTACTTC.

This clonotype was picked up many times. V is TRBV6-1 and J is TRBJ2-3; 10 nucleotides agree with TRBD2. After removal of 6 bases from V and 4 bases from J, the junction contained 7 bases not matched to a gene. The germline gives CDR1 MNHNS, CDR2 SASEGT. The CDR3 contains 15 residues. The CDR3 DNA reads TGTGCCAGCAGGCTACTAGCGGGGCTTCCAGATACGCAGTATTTT. It yields the protein CASRLLAGLPDTQYF.

This clonotype was recorded at least ten times. CDR3 in DNA: TGCGCCAGCAGTGAGCGCGGGACATCTAACACCGGGGAGCTGTTTTTT. Amino acids: CASSERGTSNTGELFF. The V gene is TRBV10-2, the J gene TRBJ2-2; tentatively, D is TRBD1 or TRBD2 (6 bases each). Trimming shortened V by 2 bases and J by 2 bases, and 12 bases separated the two germline ends. The length of the CDR3 is 16 residues. Germline V gene data show CDR1 as WSHSY and CDR2 as SAAADI.

This clonotype was seen repeatedly, ten times or more. V usage is TRBV28 and J usage is TRBJ2-7; D call uncertain. V was cut by 3 bases and J by 4 bases, with 19 bases left in between. The germline V gene encodes CDR1 MDHEN and CDR2 SYDVKM. The CDR3 has 16 amino acids. The CDR3 sequence is CASSFHGSERLYEQYF. Here the CDR3 DNA reads TGTGCCAGCAGTTTTCACGGATCCGAACGTCTTTACGAGCAGTACTTC.

The sample holds many counts of this clonotype. The V call is TRBV14, the J call TRBJ1-1; D remains unclear. CDR1 and CDR2 (germline): SGHDN, FVKESK. Trimming left V 3 bases short and J 3 bases short, with 14 bases between. The CDR3 covers 15 residues. CDR3 protein: CASSQVVYGDTEAFF. CDR3 DNA: TGTGCCAGCAGCCAGGTGGTTTACGGCGACACTGAAGCTTTCTTT.

This clonotype was observed at least ten times. The V call is TRBV24-1, the J call TRBJ2-5; no clear D. The germline CDR1 and CDR2 sequences are KGHDR and SFDVKD. The CDR3 loop spans 13 amino acids. V was trimmed by 4 bases and J by 0 bases, leaving 5 bases between them. The CDR3 coding sequence is TGTGCCACCAGTGACCCGTACCAAGAGACCCAGTACTTC. The encoded protein is CATSDPYQETQYF.

The sample holds many counts of this clonotype. The chain combines TRBV12-3 or TRBV12-4 with TRBJ2-2, with no clear D. The CDR3 has 12 amino acids. Trimming took 6 bases from V and 7 from J, leaving 9 bases between them. The CDR3, as DNA: TGTGCCAGCAGCCTGTACGGCGGGGAGCTGTTTTTT. It codes for CASSLYGGELFF.

The chain links TRBV5-6 to TRBJ1-1, with D possibly TRBD1 on 6 matching bases. The length of the CDR3 is 13 residues. The V end lost 5 bases, the J end lost 6 bases, and 14 bases lay between the germline ends. Looked up from germline, CDR1 is SGHDT and CDR2 is YYEEEE. CDR3 sequence: CASSFDRRPEAFF. DNA of the CDR3: TGTGCCAGCAGTTTTGACAGGAGGCCTGAAGCTTTCTTT.

The chain carries TRBV19 and TRBJ2-7; TRBD1 agrees at 9 bases. Germline CDR1 LNHDA, CDR2 SQIVND (reference sequence). V shed 5 bases and J 5 bases; nucleotides not matched to a gene: 7. The CDR3 covers 14 residues. CDR3 region: CASSPGTGIHEQYF. For the CDR3, the DNA is TGTGCCAGTAGTCCCGGGACAGGGATCCACGAGCAGTACTTC.

The chain carries TRBV5-1 and TRBJ1-3, with D unresolved. Trimming stripped 6 bases from V and 2 bases from J, with 18 bases between. In germline, CDR1 is SGHRS, CDR2 YFSETQ. The length of the CDR3 is 16 residues. The CDR3: CASTFGVGCAGNTIYF. CDR3 in DNA: TGCGCCAGCACCTTTGGTGTCGGGTGCGCTGGAAACACCATATATTTT. Based on the CDR3 plus reference TRBV5-1 and TRBJ1-3, the full variable domain is KAGVTQTPRYLIKTRGQQVTLSCSPISGHRSVSWYQQTPGQGLQFLFEYFSETQRNKGNFPGRFSGRQFSNSRSEMNVSTLELGDSALYLCASTFGVGCAGNTIYFGEGSWLTVV.

This clonotype was counted only a few times. The chain has TRBV5-1 and TRBJ2-1; the D call may be TRBD1 or TRBD2 (5 bases each). Trimming cost V 5 bases and J 10 bases, with 16 bases left between them. Per germline, CDR1 SGHRS and CDR2 YFSETQ. The CDR3 length is 13 residues. CDR3 in DNA: TGCGCCAGCAGTCTCGGGGCTCCTAGGGAGCAGTTCTTC. It codes for CASSLGAPREQFF.

About this clonotype itself: An end of the junction differs from the germline gene, which may be a read error. The chain employs TRBV20-1 and TRBJ2-1, with 7 bases aligning to TRBD2. Germline V lookup: CDR1 DFQATT, CDR2 SNEGSKA (reference sequence). The CDR3 is made up of 17 amino acids. The CDR3 DNA is TGTTCCGGGGGGTCCCTAGAGGGCGGACCTAACTACAATGAGCAGTTCTTC. Its translation: CSGGSLEGGPNYNEQFF.

This clonotype occurred many times. The rearrangement uses TRBV27 and TRBJ2-1, with 8 bases identical to TRBD2. The CDR3 contains 14 residues. V trimming: 4 bases; J trimming: 6 bases; junction bases outside the gene matches: 5. Germline V gene lookup returns CDR1 MNHEY and CDR2 SMNVEV (reference sequence). The CDR3 nucleotides are TGTGCCAGCAGTTGGATAGCGGGGACCAATGAGCAGTTCTTC. Protein: CASSWIAGTNEQFF.

This clonotype was seen repeatedly, ten times or more. The rearrangement links TRBV12-3 or TRBV12-4 to TRBJ1-2; TRBD1 might be the D (6 bases). Trimming took 5 bases from V and 8 from J, leaving 9 bases between them. CDR3 length: 11 residues. The CDR3 DNA reads as TGTGCCAGCAGTAAGGGGGAGGGCTACACCTTC. Translating it yields CASSKGEGYTF.

This sequence joins TRBV11-3 and TRBJ2-5; TRBD1 matches 7 bases. Trimming took 1 base from V and 9 from J; bases not matched to a gene: 5. Germline assignment: CDR1 SGHNT and CDR2 YENEEA. The CDR3 has 13 amino acids. The CDR3 loop is CASSLGDRRSQYF. Here the CDR3 DNA reads TGTGCCAGCAGCTTAGGGGACAGAAGGTCCCAGTACTTC.

This clonotype was counted at least ten times. The chain carries TRBV12-3 or TRBV12-4 and TRBJ2-3; D possibly corresponds to TRBD2 (5 bases). Trimming stripped 1 base from V and 6 bases from J, with 8 bases between. The CDR3 totals 13 residues. The CDR3 region is CASSLGGADTQYF. The CDR3 nucleotides are TGTGCCAGCAGTTTAGGGGGAGCCGATACGCAGTATTTT.